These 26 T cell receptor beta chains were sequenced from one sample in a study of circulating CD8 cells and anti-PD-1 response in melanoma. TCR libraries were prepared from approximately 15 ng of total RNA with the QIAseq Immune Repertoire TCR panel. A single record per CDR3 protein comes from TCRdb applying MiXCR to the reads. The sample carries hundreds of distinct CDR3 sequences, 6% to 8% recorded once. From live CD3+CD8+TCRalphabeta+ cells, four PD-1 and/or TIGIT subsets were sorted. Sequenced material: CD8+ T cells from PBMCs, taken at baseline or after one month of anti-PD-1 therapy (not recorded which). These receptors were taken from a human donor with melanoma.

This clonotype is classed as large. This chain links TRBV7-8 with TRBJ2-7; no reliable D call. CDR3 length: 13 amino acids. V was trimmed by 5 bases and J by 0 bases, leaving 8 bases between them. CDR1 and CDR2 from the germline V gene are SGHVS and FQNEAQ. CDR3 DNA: TGTGCCAGCAGCCTGCCCAGCTCCTACGAGCAGTACTTC. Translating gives CASSLPSSYEQYF.

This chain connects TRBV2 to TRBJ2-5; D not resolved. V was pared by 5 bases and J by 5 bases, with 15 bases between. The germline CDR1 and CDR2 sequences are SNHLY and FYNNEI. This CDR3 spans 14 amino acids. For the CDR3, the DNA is TGTGCCAGCAGTTCCCGTGTGCCAATGGAGACCCAGTACTTC. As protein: CASSSRVPMETQYF.

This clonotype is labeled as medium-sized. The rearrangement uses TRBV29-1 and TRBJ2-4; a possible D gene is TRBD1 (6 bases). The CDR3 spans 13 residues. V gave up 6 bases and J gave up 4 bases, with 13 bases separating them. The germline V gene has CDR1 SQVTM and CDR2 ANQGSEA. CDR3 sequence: CSVAGTLKNIQYF. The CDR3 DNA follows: TGCAGCGTCGCCGGGACACTGAAAAACATTCAGTACTTC.

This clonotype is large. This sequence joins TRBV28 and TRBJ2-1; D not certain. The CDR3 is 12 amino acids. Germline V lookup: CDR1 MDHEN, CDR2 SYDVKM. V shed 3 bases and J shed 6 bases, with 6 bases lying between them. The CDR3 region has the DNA TGTGCCAGCAGTTTCAGGCCCAATGAGCAGTTCTTC. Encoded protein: CASSFRPNEQFF.

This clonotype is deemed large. This CDR3 reads CASSHPPGPIYEQYF. The DNA of the CDR3 is TGTGCCAGCAGCCACCCACCGGGACCTATCTACGAGCAGTACTTC. The chain links TRBV14 to TRBJ2-7, with D perhaps TRBD1 or TRBD2 (5 bases each). V was clipped by 3 bases and J by 3 bases, with 15 bases between them. Germline loops: CDR1 SGHDN, CDR2 FVKESK. CDR3 length: 15 residues.

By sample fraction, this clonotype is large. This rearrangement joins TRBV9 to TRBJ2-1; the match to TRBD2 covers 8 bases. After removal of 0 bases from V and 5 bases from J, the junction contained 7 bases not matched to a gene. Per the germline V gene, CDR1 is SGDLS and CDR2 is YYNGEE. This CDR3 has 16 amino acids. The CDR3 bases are TGTGCCAGCAGCGTAGAGGGGACTAGTCTCGACAATGAGCAGTTCTTC. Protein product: CASSVEGTSLDNEQFF.

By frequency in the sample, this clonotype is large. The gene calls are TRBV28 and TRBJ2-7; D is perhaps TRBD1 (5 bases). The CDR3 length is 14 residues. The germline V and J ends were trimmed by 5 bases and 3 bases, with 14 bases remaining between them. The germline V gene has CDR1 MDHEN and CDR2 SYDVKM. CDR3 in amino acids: CASSPGGRVYEQYF. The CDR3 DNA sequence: TGTGCCAGCAGTCCCGGCGGCAGGGTCTACGAGCAGTACTTC.

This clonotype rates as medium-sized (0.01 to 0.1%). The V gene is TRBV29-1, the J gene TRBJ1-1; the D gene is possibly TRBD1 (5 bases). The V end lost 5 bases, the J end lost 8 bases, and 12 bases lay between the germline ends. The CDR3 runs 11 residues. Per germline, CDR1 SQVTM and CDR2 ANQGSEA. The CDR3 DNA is TGCAGCGTTCGTGGGGCTCCCGAAGCTTTCTTT. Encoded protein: CSVRGAPEAFF.

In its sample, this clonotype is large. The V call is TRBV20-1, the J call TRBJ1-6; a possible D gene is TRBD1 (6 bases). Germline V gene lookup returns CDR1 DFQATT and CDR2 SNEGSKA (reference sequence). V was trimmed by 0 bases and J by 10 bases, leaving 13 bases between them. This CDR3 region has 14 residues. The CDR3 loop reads CSAREGGGSSPLHF. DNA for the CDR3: TGCAGTGCTAGAGAGGGGGGCGGCAGCTCACCCCTCCACTTT.

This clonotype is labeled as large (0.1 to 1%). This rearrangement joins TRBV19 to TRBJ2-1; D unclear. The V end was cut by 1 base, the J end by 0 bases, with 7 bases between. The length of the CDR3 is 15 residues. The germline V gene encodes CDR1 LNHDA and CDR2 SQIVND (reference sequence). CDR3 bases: TGTGCCAGTAGTATAGTGGAGAGCTCCTACAATGAGCAGTTCTTC. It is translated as CASSIVESSYNEQFF.

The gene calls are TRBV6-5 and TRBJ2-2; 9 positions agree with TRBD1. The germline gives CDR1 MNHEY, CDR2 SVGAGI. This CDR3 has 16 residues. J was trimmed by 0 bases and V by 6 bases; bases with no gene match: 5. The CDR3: CASSPQGATNTGELFF. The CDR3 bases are TGTGCCAGCAGCCCACAGGGGGCGACGAACACCGGGGAGCTGTTTTTT.

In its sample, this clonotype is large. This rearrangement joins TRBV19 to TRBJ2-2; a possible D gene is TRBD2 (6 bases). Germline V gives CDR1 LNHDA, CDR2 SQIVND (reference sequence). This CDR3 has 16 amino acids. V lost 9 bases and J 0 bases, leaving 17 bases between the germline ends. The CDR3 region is CASAVWGEPNTGELFF. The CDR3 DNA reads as TGTGCCAGCGCCGTATGGGGGGAGCCGAACACCGGGGAGCTGTTTTTT.

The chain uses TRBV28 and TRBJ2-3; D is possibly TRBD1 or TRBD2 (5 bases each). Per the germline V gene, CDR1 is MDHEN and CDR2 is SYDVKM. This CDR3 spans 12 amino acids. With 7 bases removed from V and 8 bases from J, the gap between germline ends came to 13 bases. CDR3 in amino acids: CASTPPRGTQYF. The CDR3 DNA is TGTGCCAGCACCCCCCCGAGGGGTACGCAGTATTTT. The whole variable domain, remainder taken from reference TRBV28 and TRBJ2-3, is DVKVTQSSRYLVKRTGEKVFLECVQDMDHENMFWYRQDPGLGLRLIYFSYDVKMKEKGDIPEGYSVSREKKERFSLILESASTNQTSMYLCASTPPRGTQYFGPGTRLTVL.

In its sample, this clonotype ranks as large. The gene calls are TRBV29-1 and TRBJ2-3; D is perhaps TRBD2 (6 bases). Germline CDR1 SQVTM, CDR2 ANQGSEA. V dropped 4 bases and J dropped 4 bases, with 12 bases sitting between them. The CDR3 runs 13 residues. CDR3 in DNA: TGCAGCGTTGGGAGGGAGAGGTCAGATACGCAGTATTTT. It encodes CSVGRERSDTQYF.

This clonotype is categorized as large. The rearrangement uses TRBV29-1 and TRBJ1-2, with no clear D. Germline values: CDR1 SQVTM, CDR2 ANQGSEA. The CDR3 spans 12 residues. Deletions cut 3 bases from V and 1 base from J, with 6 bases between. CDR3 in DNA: TGCAGCGTTGAGGGAAATAACTATGGCTACACCTTC. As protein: CSVEGNNYGYTF.

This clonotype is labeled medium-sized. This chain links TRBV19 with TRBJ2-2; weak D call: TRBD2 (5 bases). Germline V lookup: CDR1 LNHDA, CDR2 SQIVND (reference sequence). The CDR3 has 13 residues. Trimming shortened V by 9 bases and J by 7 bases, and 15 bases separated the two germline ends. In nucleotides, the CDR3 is TGTGCCAGCGGGCATAGCGTGGGCGGGGAGCTGTTTTTT. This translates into CASGHSVGGELFF.

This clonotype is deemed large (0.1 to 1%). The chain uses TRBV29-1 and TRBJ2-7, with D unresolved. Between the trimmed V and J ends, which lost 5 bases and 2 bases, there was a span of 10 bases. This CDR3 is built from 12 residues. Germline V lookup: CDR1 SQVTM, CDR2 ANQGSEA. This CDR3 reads CSVLSPAYEQYF. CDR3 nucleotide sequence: TGCAGCGTTCTGTCTCCGGCCTACGAGCAGTACTTC.

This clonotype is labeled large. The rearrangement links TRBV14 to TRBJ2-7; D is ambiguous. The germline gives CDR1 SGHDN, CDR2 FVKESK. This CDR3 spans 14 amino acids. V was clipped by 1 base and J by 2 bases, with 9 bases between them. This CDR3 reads CASSQGPRPYEQYF. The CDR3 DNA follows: TGTGCCAGCAGCCAAGGGCCCAGGCCCTACGAGCAGTACTTC.

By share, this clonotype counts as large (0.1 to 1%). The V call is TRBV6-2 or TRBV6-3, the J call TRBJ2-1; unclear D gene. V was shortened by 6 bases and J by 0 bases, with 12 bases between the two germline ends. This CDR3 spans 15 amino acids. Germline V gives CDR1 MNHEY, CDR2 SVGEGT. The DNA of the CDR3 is TGTGCCAGCAGGCCTAATCGCGACTCCTACAATGAGCAGTTCTTC. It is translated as CASRPNRDSYNEQFF.

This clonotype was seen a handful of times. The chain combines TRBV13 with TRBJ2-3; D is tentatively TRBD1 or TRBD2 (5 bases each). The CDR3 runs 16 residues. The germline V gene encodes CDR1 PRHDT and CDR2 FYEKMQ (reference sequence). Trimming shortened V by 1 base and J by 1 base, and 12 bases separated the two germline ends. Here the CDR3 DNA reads TGTGCCAGCAGCTTAGACGGGACCCGAGGCACAGATACGCAGTATTTT. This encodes CASSLDGTRGTDTQYF. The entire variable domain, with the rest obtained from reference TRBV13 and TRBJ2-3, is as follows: AAGVIQSPRHLIKEKRETATLKCYPIPRHDTVYWYQQGPGQDPQFLISFYEKMQSDKGSIPDRFSAQQFSDYHSELNMSSLELGDSALYFCASSLDGTRGTDTQYFGPGTRLTVL.

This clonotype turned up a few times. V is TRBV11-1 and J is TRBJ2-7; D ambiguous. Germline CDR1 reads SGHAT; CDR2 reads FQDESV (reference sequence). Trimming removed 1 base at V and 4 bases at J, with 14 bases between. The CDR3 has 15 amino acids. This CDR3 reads CASSLGEGGPYEQYF. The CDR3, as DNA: TGTGCCAGCAGCTTAGGGGAAGGTGGGCCATACGAGCAGTACTTC.

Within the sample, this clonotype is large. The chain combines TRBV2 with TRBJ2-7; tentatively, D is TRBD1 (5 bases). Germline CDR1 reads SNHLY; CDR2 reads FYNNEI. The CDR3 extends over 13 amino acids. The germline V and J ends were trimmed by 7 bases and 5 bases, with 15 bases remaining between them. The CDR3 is CASIGQGNDEQYF. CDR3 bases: TGTGCCAGCATAGGTCAGGGTAACGACGAGCAGTACTTC.

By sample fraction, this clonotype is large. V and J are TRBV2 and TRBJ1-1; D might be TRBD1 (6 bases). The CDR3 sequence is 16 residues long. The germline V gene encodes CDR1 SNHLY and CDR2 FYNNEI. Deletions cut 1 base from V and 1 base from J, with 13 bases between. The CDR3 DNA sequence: TGTGCCAGCAGTGAAGAGTTTGGCAGGGGGAACACTGAAGCTTTCTTT. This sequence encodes CASSEEFGRGNTEAFF.

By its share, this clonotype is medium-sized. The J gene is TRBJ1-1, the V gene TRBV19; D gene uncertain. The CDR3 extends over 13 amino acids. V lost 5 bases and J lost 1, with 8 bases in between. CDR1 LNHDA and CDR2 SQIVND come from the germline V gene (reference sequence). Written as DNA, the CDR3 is TGTGCCAGTAGTTGGGCGCGGAACACTGAAGCTTTCTTT. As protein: CASSWARNTEAFF.

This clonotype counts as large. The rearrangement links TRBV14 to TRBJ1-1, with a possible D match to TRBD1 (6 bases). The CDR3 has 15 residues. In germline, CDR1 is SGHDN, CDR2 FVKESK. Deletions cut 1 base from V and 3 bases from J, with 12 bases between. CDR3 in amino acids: CASSQVGGGYTEAFF. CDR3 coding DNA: TGTGCCAGCAGCCAAGTTGGCGGGGGCTACACTGAAGCTTTCTTT.

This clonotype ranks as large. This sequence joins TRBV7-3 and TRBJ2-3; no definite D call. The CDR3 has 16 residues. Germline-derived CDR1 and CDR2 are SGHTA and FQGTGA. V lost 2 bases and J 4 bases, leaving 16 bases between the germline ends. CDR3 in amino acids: CASSLGLGLGADTQYF. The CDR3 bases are TGTGCCAGCAGCTTAGGGCTCGGGCTGGGTGCAGATACGCAGTATTTT.